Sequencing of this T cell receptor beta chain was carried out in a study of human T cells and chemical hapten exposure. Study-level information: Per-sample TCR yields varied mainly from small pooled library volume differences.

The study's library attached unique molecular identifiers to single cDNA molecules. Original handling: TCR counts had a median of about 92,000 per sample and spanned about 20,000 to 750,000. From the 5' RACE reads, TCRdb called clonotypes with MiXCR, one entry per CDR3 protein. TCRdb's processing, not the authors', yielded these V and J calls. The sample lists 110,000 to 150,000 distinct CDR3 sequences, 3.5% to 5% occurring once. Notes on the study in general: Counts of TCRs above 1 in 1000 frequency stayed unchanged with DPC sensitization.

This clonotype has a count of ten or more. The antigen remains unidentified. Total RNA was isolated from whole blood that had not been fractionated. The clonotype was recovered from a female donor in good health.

The CDR3 DNA is TGTGCCAGCAGCACGGGGGGGACCAAAAACATTCAGTACTTC. Its translation: CASSTGGTKNIQYF. V gene TRBV6-5 combines with J gene TRBJ2-4, with 8 bases aligning to TRBD2. Germline V gene lookup returns CDR1 MNHEY and CDR2 SVGAGI. This CDR3 has 14 residues. V dropped 6 bases and J dropped 2; count of bases not matched to a gene: 3.